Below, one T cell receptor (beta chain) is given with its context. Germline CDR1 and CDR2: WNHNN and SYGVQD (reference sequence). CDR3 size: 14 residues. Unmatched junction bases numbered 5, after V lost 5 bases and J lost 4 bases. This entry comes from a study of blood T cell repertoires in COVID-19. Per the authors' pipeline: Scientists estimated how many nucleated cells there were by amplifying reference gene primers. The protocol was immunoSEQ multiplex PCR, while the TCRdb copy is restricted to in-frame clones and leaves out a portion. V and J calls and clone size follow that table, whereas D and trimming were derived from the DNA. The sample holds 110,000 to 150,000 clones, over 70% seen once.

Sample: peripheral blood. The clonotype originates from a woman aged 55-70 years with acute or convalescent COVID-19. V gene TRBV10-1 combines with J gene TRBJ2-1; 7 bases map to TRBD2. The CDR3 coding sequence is TGCGCCAGCAGTCAGGGACTAATGTACAATGAGCAGTTCTTC. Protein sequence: CASSQGLMYNEQFF.